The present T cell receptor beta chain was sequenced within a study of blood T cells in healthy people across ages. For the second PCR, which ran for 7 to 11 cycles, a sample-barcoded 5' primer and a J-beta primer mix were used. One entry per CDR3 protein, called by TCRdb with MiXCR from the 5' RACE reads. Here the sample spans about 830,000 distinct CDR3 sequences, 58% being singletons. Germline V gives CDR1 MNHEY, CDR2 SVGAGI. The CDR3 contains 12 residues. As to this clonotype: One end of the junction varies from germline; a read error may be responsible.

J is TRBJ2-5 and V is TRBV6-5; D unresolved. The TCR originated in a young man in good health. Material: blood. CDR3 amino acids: CASGYVGETQYF. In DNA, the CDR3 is TGTGCCAGCGGTTACGTAGGAGAGACCCAGTACTTC.